Presented here are 22 T cell receptor beta chains from one specimen sequenced in a study of blood T cell repertoires in COVID-19. Data came from immunoSEQ multiplex PCR; TCRdb stores just in-frame clones and leaves some out. The sample includes over 600,000 clones, 80% to 90% of them seen just once. Sample: peripheral blood. Every receptor here comes from a woman aged 18 to 35 with acute or convalescent COVID-19.

Written as DNA, the CDR3 is TGTGCCAGCAGCCGAGAAAGTACAGGGTACACTGAAGCTTTCTTT. Its translation is CASSRESTGYTEAFF. The chain uses TRBV4-2 and TRBJ1-1; tentatively, D is TRBD1 (6 bases). The CDR3 spans 15 residues. Germline V gives CDR1 LGHNA, CDR2 YNFKEQ. Trimming removed 4 bases at V and 3 bases at J, with 15 bases between.

The chain has TRBV6-5 and TRBJ1-2; 10 bases align to TRBD1. The CDR3 sequence is 14 residues long. The V gene's germline CDR1 is MNHEY and CDR2 SVGAGI. V lost 4 bases and J lost 5; bases outside the gene matches: 4. CDR3 DNA sequence: TGTGCCAGCAGTTCCCGGGACAGGGGATATGGCTACACCTTC. Protein: CASSSRDRGYGYTF.

V usage is TRBV2 and J usage is TRBJ2-5; a weak D match, TRBD2 (5 bases). Trimming pared 6 bases from V and 3 bases from J, leaving 11 bases between. The V gene's germline CDR1 is SNHLY and CDR2 FYNNEI. This CDR3 region has 13 residues. The CDR3 DNA reads TGTGCCAGCAGCAAGGACTGGAAAGAGACCCAGTACTTC. This translates into CASSKDWKETQYF. Full variable domain (missing parts from reference TRBV2 and TRBJ2-5): EPEVTQTPSHQVTQMGQEVILRCVPISNHLYFYWYRQILGQKVEFLVSFYNNEISEKSEIFDDQFSVERPDGSNFTLKIRSTKLEDSAMYFCASSKDWKETQYFGPGTRLLVL.

The CDR3 protein is CATSDLWADLNTEAFF. CDR3 bases: TGTGCCACCAGTGATTTGTGGGCAGATCTTAACACTGAAGCTTTCTTT. This sequence joins TRBV24-1 and TRBJ1-1; D not certain. The V and J ends lost 0 bases and 2 bases respectively, with 12 bases between them. CDR1 and CDR2 from the germline V gene are KGHDR and SFDVKD. CDR3 size: 16 residues.

This chain joins TRBV3-1 (or the pseudogene TRBV3-2) and TRBJ2-3; perhaps TRBD2 as D (6 bases). Germline CDR1 and CDR2: LGHDT and YNNKEL (reference sequence). Trimming removed 3 bases from V and 6 bases from J, with 13 bases in between. The CDR3 consists of 14 residues. The CDR3 spells CASSQVVEGDTQYF. In nucleotides, the CDR3 is TGTGCCAGCAGCCAGGTGGTGGAGGGGGATACGCAGTATTTT.

The chain uses TRBV3-1 (or the pseudogene TRBV3-2) and TRBJ1-5; D gene uncertain. This CDR3 has 12 residues. Germline V lookup: CDR1 LGHDT, CDR2 YNNKEL (reference sequence). V was shortened by 5 bases and J by 5 bases, with 7 bases between the two germline ends. CDR3 bases: TGTGCCAGCAGCTCAGGTGATCAGCCCCAGCATTTT. This sequence encodes CASSSGDQPQHF.

V usage is TRBV4-2 and J usage is TRBJ2-7, with 9 nucleotides matching TRBD2. J gave up 5 bases and V 1 base, and 12 bases lay outside the gene matches. This CDR3 region has 17 residues. Germline V gene lookup returns CDR1 LGHNA and CDR2 YNFKEQ. The CDR3 nucleotides read TGTGCCAGCAGCCAAGGTCTAGCGGGGCGGGGGAAAAACGAGCAGTACTTC. The encoded protein is CASSQGLAGRGKNEQYF.

This chain connects TRBV10-3 to TRBJ2-1; 9 positions agree with TRBD1. CDR3 size: 13 residues. V shed 6 bases, J shed 7 bases, and the junction held 4 bases outside the gene matches. Germline V gene sequence: CDR1 ENHRY, CDR2 SYGVKD. CDR3 DNA sequence: TGTGCCATCAGGGACAGGGGAGGAAATGAGCAGTTCTTC. Translated, it gives CAIRDRGGNEQFF.

This clone appeared a single time. V is TRBV7-9 and J is TRBJ1-1; a weak D match, TRBD1 (5 bases). V was clipped by 2 bases and J by 0 bases, with 7 bases between them. The germline V gene encodes CDR1 SEHNR and CDR2 FQNEAQ (reference sequence). The CDR3 totals 14 residues. In DNA, the CDR3 is TGTGCCAGCAGCTTACCAGGGTTGAACACTGAAGCTTTCTTT. As protein: CASSLPGLNTEAFF.

V gene TRBV20-1 combines with J gene TRBJ2-3; D unclear. The germline V gene has CDR1 DFQATT and CDR2 SNEGSKA (reference sequence). V lost 3 bases to trimming and J lost 7 bases, with 2 bases between them. The CDR3 runs 9 residues. The CDR3 sequence is CSASNTQYF. In DNA form, the CDR3 reads TGCAGTGCTAGCAATACGCAGTATTTT.

The CDR3 DNA sequence: TGTGCCAGCAGTTACCCGACAGGGGCCTACGGCTACACCTTC. As protein: CASSYPTGAYGYTF. This chain uses TRBV6-6 with TRBJ1-2; the match to TRBD1 covers 8 bases. This CDR3 is 14 amino acids long. The germline gives CDR1 MNHNY, CDR2 SVGAGI (reference sequence). V was clipped by 2 bases and J by 8 bases; unmatched bases: 7.

The rearrangement links TRBV7-2 to TRBJ2-2, with unresolved D. This CDR3 comprises 13 residues. Trimming left V 5 bases short and J 0 bases short, with 4 bases between. Germline V gives CDR1 SGHTA, CDR2 FQGNSA. CDR3 loop: CASSAANTGELFF. For the CDR3, the DNA is TGTGCCAGCAGCGCAGCGAACACCGGGGAGCTGTTTTTT. Using reference TRBV7-2 and TRBJ2-2 for the parts outside the CDR3, the full variable domain is GAGVSQSPSNKVTEKGKDVELRCDPISGHTALYWYRQSLGQGLEFLIYFQGNSAPDKSGLPSDRFSAERTGGSVSTLTIQRTQQEDSAVYLCASSAANTGELFFGEGSRLTVL.

A single count supports this clone. The chain couples TRBV29-1 to TRBJ1-2; D is ambiguous. The germline gives CDR1 SQVTM, CDR2 ANQGSEA. V was clipped by 4 bases and J by 2 bases, with 8 bases between them. This CDR3 spans 12 amino acids. CDR3: CSVARENYGYTF. The CDR3 nucleotides are TGCAGCGTTGCCCGGGAGAACTATGGCTACACCTTC.

This clone was observed once. The chain combines TRBV7-2 with TRBJ2-3, with 12 positions matching TRBD2. Germline V CDR1 and CDR2: SGHTA, FQGNSA. The ends lost 1 base at V and 3 bases at J; junction bases unmatched: 8. The length of the CDR3 is 18 residues. The CDR3 nucleotides read TGTGCCAGCAGCTTAGTTGGTCTAGCGGGGGGGCCGACAGATACGCAGTATTTT. This sequence encodes CASSLVGLAGGPTDTQYF.

This chain joins TRBV7-2 and TRBJ1-6; D is perhaps TRBD1 (6 bases). CDR1 SGHTA and CDR2 FQGNSA come from the germline V gene. V was clipped by 3 bases and J by 7 bases, with 13 bases between them. CDR3 size: 15 residues. The CDR3 nucleotides read TGTGCCAGCAGCTTTTTGGGTAGGGGGAATTCACCCCTCCACTTT. This sequence encodes CASSFLGRGNSPLHF.

The genes are TRBV10-3 and TRBJ1-2; D may be TRBD1 (6 bases). This CDR3 is built from 15 residues. Looked up from germline, CDR1 is ENHRY and CDR2 is SYGVKD. V shed 1 base and J shed 4 bases, with 13 bases lying between them. The chain's CDR3 is CAISEFAGEGYGYTF. CDR3 nucleotides: TGTGCCATCAGTGAGTTTGCAGGGGAAGGCTATGGCTACACCTTC.

The chain joins TRBV27 to TRBJ1-3; D unresolved. Looked up from germline, CDR1 is MNHEY and CDR2 is SMNVEV (reference sequence). CDR3 length: 14 residues. Trimming removed 3 bases at V and 1 base at J, with 7 bases between. The CDR3 spells CASSLTTSGNTIYF. The CDR3 DNA sequence: TGTGCCAGCAGTTTGACAACTTCTGGAAACACCATATATTTT.

This chain uses TRBV5-1 with TRBJ2-3, with 12 bases that match TRBD1. V was pared by 9 bases and J by 1 base, with 12 bases of the junction left unmatched. Germline CDR1 and CDR2: SGHRS and YFSETQ. The CDR3 loop spans 17 amino acids. The CDR3 coding sequence is TGCGCCACCTCGGGGGACAGGGGGCGATGGGGCACAGATACGCAGTATTTT. Translated: CATSGDRGRWGTDTQYF. The variable domain in full, completed from reference TRBV5-1 and TRBJ2-3, reads KAGVTQTPRYLIKTRGQQVTLSCSPISGHRSVSWYQQTPGQGLQFLFEYFSETQRNKGNFPGRFSGRQFSNSRSEMNVSTLELGDSALYLCATSGDRGRWGTDTQYFGPGTRLTVL.

V and J are TRBV27 and TRBJ2-3; D perhaps matches TRBD2 (6 bases). Germline loops: CDR1 MNHEY, CDR2 SMNVEV (reference sequence). V was shortened by 6 bases and J by 3 bases, with 16 bases between the two germline ends. The CDR3 length is 15 residues. This CDR3 reads CASSPTGGRTDTQYF. The CDR3 DNA is TGTGCCAGCAGCCCGACTGGTGGGAGGACAGATACGCAGTATTTT.

This clone was picked up one time. This chain links TRBV2 with TRBJ1-3; D is undetermined. Looked up from germline, CDR1 is SNHLY and CDR2 is FYNNEI. The CDR3 sequence is 19 residues long. V lost 8 bases and J 0 bases, leaving 26 bases between the germline ends. CDR3 amino acids: CASLWSDLNYQISGNTIYF. The CDR3 bases are TGTGCCAGCTTATGGTCAGACCTAAACTACCAAATCTCTGGAAACACCATATATTTT.

Of note for this clone: Compared with germline, one end of the junction differs, possibly owing to a read error. V gene TRBV6-1 combines with J gene TRBJ2-7; TRBD2 aligns across 7 bases. The CDR3 is 16 amino acids. CDR1 and CDR2 from the germline V gene are MNHNS and SASEGT. As DNA, the CDR3 is TGTGCCAGCAGTAAAGCAGGCCTAGGCGGGGGTTACGAGCAGTACTTC. This encodes CASSKAGLGGGYEQYF.

The rearrangement uses TRBV24-1 and TRBJ1-4, with D unresolved. Trimming took 4 bases from V and 3 from J, leaving 14 bases between them. This CDR3 contains 16 residues. Germline V gene lookup returns CDR1 KGHDR and CDR2 SFDVKD. Here the CDR3 reads CATSDLRDTPNEKLFF. CDR3 nucleotide sequence: TGTGCCACCAGTGACCTCAGAGACACCCCTAATGAAAAACTGTTTTTT.